The 26 T cell receptor beta chains given below trace back to one sample, sequenced in a study of blood T cells in healthy people across ages. Then a second PCR, running about 6 to 11 cycles, was carried out with a sample-barcoded 5' primer and a J-beta primer mix. TCRdb recomputed calls from the 5' RACE reads with MiXCR, one row per CDR3 protein. The sample has 1.6 million or so distinct CDR3 sequences; 30% to 40% are singletons. Sample: blood. The receptors come from a woman in her thirties in good health.

The gene calls are TRBV28 and TRBJ2-5; D unresolved. This CDR3 comprises 16 residues. The germline gives CDR1 MDHEN, CDR2 SYDVKM. V was shortened by 4 bases and J by 5 bases, with 20 bases between the two germline ends. The CDR3 DNA reads TGTGCCAGCAGTTCCCTTTACCTGACACCCAGGGAGACCCAGTACTTC. Protein: CASSSLYLTPRETQYF.

This sequence joins TRBV7-9 and TRBJ1-4; TRBD1 matches at 7 bases. The germline CDR1 and CDR2 sequences are SEHNR and FQNEAQ (reference sequence). The V and J ends lost 2 bases and 5 bases, in that order; junction bases with no gene match: 8. The CDR3 covers 16 residues. In nucleotides, the CDR3 is TGTGCCAGCAGCTTATGGACAGGTCCCCGGAATGAAAAACTGTTTTTT. Protein sequence: CASSLWTGPRNEKLFF.

This clonotype occurred many times. The V and J genes are TRBV6-6 and TRBJ2-1, with D perhaps being TRBD1 or TRBD2 (5 bases each). Germline lookup yields CDR1 MNHNY and CDR2 SVGAGI (reference sequence). Trimming stripped 4 bases from V and 5 bases from J, with 12 bases between. This CDR3 comprises 14 residues. CDR3 region: CASSSSGANNEQFF. CDR3 nucleotides: TGTGCCAGCAGTTCCTCCGGGGCAAACAATGAGCAGTTCTTC.

The chain links TRBV5-6 to TRBJ2-7; maybe TRBD1 (6 bases). Trimming shortened V by 3 bases and J by 0 bases, and 16 bases separated the two germline ends. The CDR3 is made up of 16 amino acids. Germline V gene lookup returns CDR1 SGHDT and CDR2 YYEEEE. CDR3 nucleotides: TGTGCCAGCAGCTCGTTCCGGGACACGAACTCCTACGAGCAGTACTTC. Its translation: CASSSFRDTNSYEQYF.

In this sample, this clonotype turned up a few times. V gene TRBV25-1 combines with J gene TRBJ1-4, with D possibly matching TRBD1 (6 bases). CDR1 and CDR2 from the germline V gene are MGHDK and SYGVNS. Between the trimmed V and J ends, which lost 7 bases and 8 bases, there was a span of 20 bases. The CDR3 covers 15 residues. CDR3 protein: CASKPMGGRNEKLFF. The CDR3 DNA reads as TGTGCCAGCAAACCAATGGGGGGCCGTAACGAAAAACTGTTTTTT.

Regarding this clonotype: A much bigger clone sits one base away, suggesting this may be a read error. The rearrangement joins TRBV15 to TRBJ2-3; 7 bases fit TRBD1. CDR3 length equals 14 residues. Germline V gene lookup returns CDR1 LNHNV and CDR2 YYDKDF (reference sequence). CDR3 coding DNA: TGTACCACCAGCAGTCGACAGGGTGCAGATACGCAGTATTTT. Translated: CTTSSRQGADTQYF.

J is TRBJ2-1 and V is TRBV15; D possibly uses TRBD1 or TRBD2 (5 bases each). CDR1 is LNHNV and CDR2 is YYDKDF in the germline V gene (reference sequence). The CDR3 sequence is 13 residues long. Trimming shortened V by 7 bases and J by 5 bases, and 12 bases separated the two germline ends. The CDR3 nucleotides are TGTGCCACCACGGGGCCACTGCACAATGAGCAGTTCTTC. It translates to CATTGPLHNEQFF.

This clonotype has at least ten counts. This rearrangement joins TRBV12-3 or TRBV12-4 to TRBJ2-3; D remains unclear. The CDR3 is made up of 17 amino acids. Trimming took off 3 bases at V and 0 bases at J, with 16 bases between the two ends. The CDR3 protein is CASSFARSTTSTDTQYF. DNA of the CDR3: TGTGCCAGCAGTTTCGCCAGGTCAACCACTAGCACAGATACGCAGTATTTT.

This clonotype was seen a handful of times. The chain has TRBV27 and TRBJ2-1; 13 nucleotides line up with TRBD2. J lost 3 bases, V lost 5 bases, and 13 bases had no gene match. CDR1 and CDR2 (germline): MNHEY, SMNVEV (reference sequence). The CDR3 length is 19 residues. The CDR3 nucleotides are TGTGCCAGCAGTCCCTACACCACTAGCGGGGGGGCCCTCTACAATGAGCAGTTCTTC. It translates to CASSPYTTSGGALYNEQFF.

The CDR3 DNA is TGTGCCAGCAGCGGATGGGACAGGGGCTTCGGAAACACTGAAGCTTTCTTT. Translation: CASSGWDRGFGNTEAFF. The chain employs TRBV5-6 and TRBJ1-1; 10 bases agree with TRBD1. Germline CDR1 is SGHDT and CDR2 is YYEEEE. V lost 4 bases, J lost 2 bases, and 11 bases stayed unmatched. The CDR3 is made up of 17 amino acids.

This clonotype was picked up a small number of times. The CDR3 protein is CASSYSRGTGELFF. In nucleotides, the CDR3 is TGTGCCAGCAGTTACAGTCGGGGCACCGGGGAGCTGTTTTTT. The J gene is TRBJ2-2, the V gene TRBV6-5; D perhaps matches TRBD2 (5 bases). Per the germline V gene, CDR1 is MNHEY and CDR2 is SVGAGI. V lost 2 bases and J 4 bases, leaving 8 bases between the germline ends. The CDR3 contains 14 residues.

This clonotype was seen many times. The rearrangement uses TRBV7-2 and TRBJ2-7; 12 nucleotides align to TRBD2. This CDR3 contains 16 residues. The V gene end was trimmed by 3 bases and the J gene end by 4 bases; junction bases not matched to a gene: 7. The germline CDR1 and CDR2 sequences are SGHTA and FQGNSA. DNA for the CDR3: TGTGCCAGCAGCTTCGGGGCGACTAGCGGGGGTTACGAGCAGTACTTC. Translated, it gives CASSFGATSGGYEQYF.

The chain has TRBV6-2 or TRBV6-3 and TRBJ2-5; 9 nucleotides align to TRBD2. The germline CDR1 and CDR2 sequences are MNHEY and SVGEGT. The CDR3 is 13 residues long. DNA of the CDR3: TGTGTCGAGGGCGGGAGGGCCCTTGGGAAGCAGTACTTC. It is translated as CVEGGRALGKQYF.

The chain links TRBV7-9 to TRBJ2-5; D is tentatively TRBD1 or TRBD2 (5 bases each). The DNA end is a closer match to TRBJ2-7, so the J assignment may be wrong. The CDR3 length is 13 residues. Germline V CDR1 and CDR2: SEHNR, FQNEAQ (reference sequence). This CDR3 is CASSRQPGHEQYF. CDR3 DNA: TGTGCCAGCAGCCGACAGCCGGGGCACGAGCAGTACTTC.

The V gene is TRBV5-1, the J gene TRBJ2-7; 7 bases fit TRBD1. Trimming at V came to 4 bases and at J to 4 bases, leaving 8 bases not matched to a gene. The CDR3 totals 14 residues. Germline V lookup: CDR1 SGHRS, CDR2 YFSETQ. The CDR3 spells CASSPGTAKYEQYF. The CDR3 DNA reads as TGCGCCAGCAGCCCCGGGACAGCGAAATACGAGCAGTACTTC.

This clonotype has only a few counts. The chain links TRBV7-8 to TRBJ1-1, with TRBD1 as a possible D gene (5 bases). This CDR3 is 16 amino acids long. Trimming took off 1 base at V and 6 bases at J, with 18 bases between the two ends. The V gene's germline CDR1 is SGHVS and CDR2 FQNEAQ. CDR3 bases: TGTGCCAGCAGCTTAGGGTCTGGTGGGGGTGTCGCTGAAGCTTTCTTT. The encoded protein is CASSLGSGGGVAEAFF.

The table lists this clonotype with many counts. The V and J genes are TRBV18 and TRBJ2-7, with 7 nucleotides matching TRBD1. The CDR3 covers 15 residues. Trimming removed 2 bases from V and 2 bases from J; junction bases left unmatched: 6. Germline V gene data show CDR1 as KGHSH and CDR2 as LQKENI. The CDR3: CASSPSRDRTYEQYF. In DNA form, the CDR3 reads TGTGCCAGCTCACCATCCCGGGACAGAACCTACGAGCAGTACTTC.

The V call is TRBV28, the J call TRBJ1-4; D is ambiguous. The CDR3 runs 14 residues. The ends were cut back, 5 bases at V and 7 bases at J, with 14 bases in the middle. The V gene's germline CDR1 is MDHEN and CDR2 SYDVKM. As DNA, the CDR3 is TGTGCCAGCAGTCCTCGAAGGAAGGCTGAAAAACTGTTTTTT. Translation: CASSPRRKAEKLFF.

This chain links TRBV7-9 with TRBJ2-3, with D maybe TRBD1 (5 bases). Germline lookup yields CDR1 SEHNR and CDR2 FQNEAQ (reference sequence). This CDR3 region has 15 residues. V was shortened by 5 bases and J by 0 bases, with 12 bases between the two germline ends. The CDR3 region has the DNA TGTGCCAGCAGCCGACAGACCACTAGCACAGATACGCAGTATTTT. Protein: CASSRQTTSTDTQYF.

This clonotype was recorded only once. The rearrangement links TRBV5-1 to TRBJ1-6; D is ambiguous. Germline V CDR1 and CDR2: SGHRS, YFSETQ. This CDR3 has 15 amino acids. The germline V and J ends were trimmed by 3 bases and 5 bases, with 12 bases remaining between them. The CDR3 nucleotides read TGCGCCAGCAGCTCCACCGGGATGGATAATTCACCCCTCCACTTT. Translation: CASSSTGMDNSPLHF.

This rearrangement joins TRBV2 to TRBJ2-5, with D possibly called TRBD1 or TRBD2 (5 bases each). The V and J ends lost 7 bases and 5 bases respectively, with 14 bases between them. There are 13 residues in the CDR3. Germline CDR1 SNHLY, CDR2 FYNNEI. The CDR3 spells CASMRGRSETQYF. DNA of the CDR3: TGTGCCAGCATGAGGGGAAGAAGCGAGACCCAGTACTTC.

This chain connects TRBV7-8 to TRBJ2-7; D remains ambiguous. The CDR3 runs 14 residues. Deletions cut 1 base from V and 6 bases from J, with 13 bases between. Looked up from germline, CDR1 is SGHVS and CDR2 is FQNEAQ. CDR3 residues: CASSLESRSGEQYF. Here the CDR3 DNA reads TGTGCCAGCAGCTTAGAATCCAGATCCGGCGAGCAGTACTTC.

The sample holds many counts of this clonotype. The chain joins TRBV29-1 to TRBJ2-1; 9 nucleotides match TRBD2. V lost 7 bases to trimming and J lost 5 bases; unmatched junction nucleotides: 9. The CDR3 runs 14 residues. Germline lookup yields CDR1 SQVTM and CDR2 ANQGSEA. The CDR3 reads CSAGRTSVNNEQFF. DNA of the CDR3: TGCAGCGCAGGACGGACTAGCGTCAACAATGAGCAGTTCTTC.

This clonotype has more than one count but fewer than ten. The chain combines TRBV25-1 with TRBJ1-2; TRBD1 agrees at 7 bases. The CDR3 loop spans 13 amino acids. Germline CDR1 and CDR2: MGHDK and SYGVNS. V trimming: 1 base; J trimming: 7 bases; junction bases outside the gene matches: 3. The CDR3 reads CASSEWSGGGYTF. CDR3 DNA sequence: TGTGCCAGCAGTGAATGGTCAGGGGGTGGCTACACCTTC.

There are many counts of this clonotype. J is TRBJ1-1 and V is TRBV4-2; D ambiguous. This CDR3 comprises 15 residues. CDR1 LGHNA and CDR2 YNFKEQ come from the germline V gene. V was pared by 1 base and J by 1 base, with 10 bases between. CDR3 protein: CASSQGRDSNTEAFF. In nucleotides, the CDR3 is TGTGCCAGCAGCCAAGGCCGAGATTCGAACACTGAAGCTTTCTTT.

For this clonotype: Compared with germline, one end of the junction differs, possibly owing to a read error. The chain is built from TRBV18 and TRBJ2-3; D is undetermined. Germline values: CDR1 KGHSH, CDR2 LQKENI. The CDR3 spans 12 residues. In nucleotides, the CDR3 is TGCGCCAGCTCACCAGTACAGAATACGCAGTATTTT. Protein sequence: CASSPVQNTQYF. Looking up the rest from reference TRBV18 and TRBJ2-3 gives the full variable domain: NAGVMQNPRHLVRRRGQEARLRCSPMKGHSHVYWYRQLPEEGLKFMVYLQKENIIDESGMPKERFSAEFPKEGPSILRIQQVVRGDSAAYFCASSPVQNTQYFGPGTRLTVL.